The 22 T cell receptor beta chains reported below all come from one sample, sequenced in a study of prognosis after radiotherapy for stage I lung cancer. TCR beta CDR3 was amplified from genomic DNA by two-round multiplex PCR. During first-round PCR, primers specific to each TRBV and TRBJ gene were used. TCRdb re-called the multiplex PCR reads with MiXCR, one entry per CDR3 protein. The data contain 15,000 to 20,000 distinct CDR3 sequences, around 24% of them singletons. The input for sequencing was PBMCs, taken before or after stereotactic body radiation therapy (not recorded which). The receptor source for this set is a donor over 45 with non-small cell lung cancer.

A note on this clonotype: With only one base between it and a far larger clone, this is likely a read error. CDR3 protein: CSAIPGGGGTWNEQFF. The CDR3 DNA is TGCAGTGCTATCCCGGGCGGAGGGGGCACGTGGAATGAGCAGTTCTTC. The V and J genes are TRBV20-1 and TRBJ2-5; D possibly corresponds to TRBD1 (7 bases). The J call may be wrong; the DNA end is better matched by TRBJ2-1. Per the germline V gene, CDR1 is DFQATT and CDR2 is SNEGSKA (reference sequence). The CDR3 is made up of 16 amino acids.

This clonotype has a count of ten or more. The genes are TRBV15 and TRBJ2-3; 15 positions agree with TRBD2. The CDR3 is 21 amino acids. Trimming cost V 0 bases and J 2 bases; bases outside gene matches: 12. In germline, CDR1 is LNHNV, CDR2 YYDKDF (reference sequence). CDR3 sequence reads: CATSRDNVRTSGRGLTDTQYF. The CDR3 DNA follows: TGTGCCACCAGCAGAGATAACGTAAGGACTAGCGGGAGGGGCCTCACAGATACGCAGTATTTT.

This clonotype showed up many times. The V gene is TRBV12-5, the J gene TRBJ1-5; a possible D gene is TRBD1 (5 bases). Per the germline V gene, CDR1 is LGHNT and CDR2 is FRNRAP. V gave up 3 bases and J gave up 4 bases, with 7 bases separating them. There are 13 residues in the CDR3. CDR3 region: CASGFGGNQPQHF. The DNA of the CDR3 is TGTGCTAGTGGTTTTGGGGGGAATCAGCCCCAGCATTTT. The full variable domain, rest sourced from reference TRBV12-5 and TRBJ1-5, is DARVTQTPRHKVTEMGQEVTMRCQPILGHNTVFWYRQTMMQGLELLAYFRNRAPLDDSGMPKDRFSAEMPDATLATLKIQPSEPRDSAVYFCASGFGGNQPQHFGDGTRLSIL.

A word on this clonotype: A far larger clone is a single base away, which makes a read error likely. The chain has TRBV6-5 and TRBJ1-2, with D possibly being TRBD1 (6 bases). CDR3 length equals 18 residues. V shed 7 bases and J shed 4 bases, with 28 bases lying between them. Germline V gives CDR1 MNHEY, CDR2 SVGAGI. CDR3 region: CASTPGDGDPRTSYGYTF. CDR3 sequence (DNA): TGTGCCAGCACTCCAGGGGACGGGGACCCACGCACTAGCTATGGCTACACCTTC.

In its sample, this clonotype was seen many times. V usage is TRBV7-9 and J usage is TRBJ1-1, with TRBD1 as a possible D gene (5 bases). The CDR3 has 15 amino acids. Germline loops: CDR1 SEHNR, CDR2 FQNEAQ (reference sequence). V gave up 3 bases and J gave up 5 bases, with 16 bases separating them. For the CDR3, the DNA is TGTGCCAGCAGCTTTAACCTGGGGGATGGGACTGAAGCTTTCTTT. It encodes CASSFNLGDGTEAFF.

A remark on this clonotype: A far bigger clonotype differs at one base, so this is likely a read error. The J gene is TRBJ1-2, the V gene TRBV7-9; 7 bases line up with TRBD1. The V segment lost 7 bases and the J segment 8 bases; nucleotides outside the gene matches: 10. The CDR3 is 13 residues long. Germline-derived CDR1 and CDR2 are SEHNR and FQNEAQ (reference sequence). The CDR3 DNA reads TGTGCCAGCATCCAGGGACAGCTTGGCGGCTACACCTTC. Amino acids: CASIQGQLGGYTF.

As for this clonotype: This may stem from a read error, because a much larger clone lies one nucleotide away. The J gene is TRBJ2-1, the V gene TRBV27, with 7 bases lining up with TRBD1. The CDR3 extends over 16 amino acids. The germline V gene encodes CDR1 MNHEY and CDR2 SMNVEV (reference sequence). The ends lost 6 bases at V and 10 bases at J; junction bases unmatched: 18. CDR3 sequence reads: CASRLILSGGVHEQFF. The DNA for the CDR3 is TGTGCCAGCAGACTTATTCTATCAGGGGGAGTGCACGAGCAGTTCTTC.

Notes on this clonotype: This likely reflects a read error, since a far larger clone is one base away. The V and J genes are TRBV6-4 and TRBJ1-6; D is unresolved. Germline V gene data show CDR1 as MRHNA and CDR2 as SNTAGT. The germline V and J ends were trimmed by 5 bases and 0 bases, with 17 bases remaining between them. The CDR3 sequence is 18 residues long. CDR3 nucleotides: TGTGCCAGCAGTTACCAAGTCGGTCGGAGCTCCTATAATTCACCCCTCCACTTT. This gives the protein CASSYQVGRSSYNSPLHF.

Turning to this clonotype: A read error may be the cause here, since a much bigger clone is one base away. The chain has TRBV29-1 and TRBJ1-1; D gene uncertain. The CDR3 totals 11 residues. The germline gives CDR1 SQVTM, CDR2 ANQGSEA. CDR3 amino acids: CSVEGPEGALF. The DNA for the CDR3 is TGCAGCGTCGAGGGTCCGGAGGGAGCTCTCTTT.

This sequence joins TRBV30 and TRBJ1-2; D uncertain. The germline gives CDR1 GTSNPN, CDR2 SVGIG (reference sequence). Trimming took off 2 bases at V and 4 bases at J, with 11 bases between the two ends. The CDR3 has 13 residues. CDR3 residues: CAWSWHVTYGYTF. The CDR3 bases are TGTGCCTGGAGTTGGCACGTCACCTATGGCTACACCTTC.

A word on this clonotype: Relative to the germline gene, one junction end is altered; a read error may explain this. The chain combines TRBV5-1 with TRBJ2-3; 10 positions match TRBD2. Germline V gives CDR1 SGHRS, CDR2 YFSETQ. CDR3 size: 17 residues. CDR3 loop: CANSTEREGWGTDTQYF. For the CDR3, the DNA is TGCGCCAACAGCACAGAGCGGGAGGGCTGGGGAACAGATACGCAGTATTTT.

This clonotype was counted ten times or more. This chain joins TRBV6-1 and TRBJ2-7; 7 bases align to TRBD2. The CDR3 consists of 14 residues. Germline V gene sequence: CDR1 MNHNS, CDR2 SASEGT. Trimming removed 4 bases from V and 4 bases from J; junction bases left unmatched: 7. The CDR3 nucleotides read TGTGCCAGCAGTGCTAGCGGTAATAAATACGAGCAGTACTTC. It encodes CASSASGNKYEQYF.

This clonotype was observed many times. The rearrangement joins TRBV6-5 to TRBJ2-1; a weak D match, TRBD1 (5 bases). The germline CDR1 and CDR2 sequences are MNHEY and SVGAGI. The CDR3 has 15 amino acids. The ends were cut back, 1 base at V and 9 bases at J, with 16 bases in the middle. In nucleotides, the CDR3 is TGTGCCAGCAGTTACTTTGGTCAGGGTAACCGTGAGCAGTTCTTC. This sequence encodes CASSYFGQGNREQFF.

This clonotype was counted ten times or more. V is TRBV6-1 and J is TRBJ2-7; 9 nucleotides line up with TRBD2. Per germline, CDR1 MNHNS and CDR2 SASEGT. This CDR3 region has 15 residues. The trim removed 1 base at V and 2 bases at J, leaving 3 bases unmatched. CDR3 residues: CASSEEASGAYEQYF. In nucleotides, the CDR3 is TGTGCCAGCAGTGAAGAGGCTAGCGGGGCCTACGAGCAGTACTTC.

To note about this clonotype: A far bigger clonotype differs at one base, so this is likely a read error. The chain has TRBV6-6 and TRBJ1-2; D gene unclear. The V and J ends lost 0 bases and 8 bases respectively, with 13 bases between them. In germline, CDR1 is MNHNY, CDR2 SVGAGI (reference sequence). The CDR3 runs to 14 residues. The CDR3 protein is CASSYSAALGGYTF. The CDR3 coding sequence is TGTGCCAGCAGTTACTCGGCGGCCCTCGGGGGCTACACCTTC.

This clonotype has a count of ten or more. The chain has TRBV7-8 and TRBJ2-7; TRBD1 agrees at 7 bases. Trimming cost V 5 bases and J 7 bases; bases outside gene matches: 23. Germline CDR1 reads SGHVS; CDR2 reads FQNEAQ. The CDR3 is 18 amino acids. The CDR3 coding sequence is TGTGCCAGCAGCCTCATGCTTGGTGGTGACACACAGGGGCGTGAGCAGTACTTC. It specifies CASSLMLGGDTQGREQYF.

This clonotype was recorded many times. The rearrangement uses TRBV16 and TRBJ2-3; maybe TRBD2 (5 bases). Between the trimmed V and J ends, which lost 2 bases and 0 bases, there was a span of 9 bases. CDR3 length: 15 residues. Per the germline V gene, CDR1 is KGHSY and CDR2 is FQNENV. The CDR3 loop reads CASSQVRTSTDTQYF. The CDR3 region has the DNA TGTGCCAGCAGCCAAGTCAGGACTAGCACAGATACGCAGTATTTT.

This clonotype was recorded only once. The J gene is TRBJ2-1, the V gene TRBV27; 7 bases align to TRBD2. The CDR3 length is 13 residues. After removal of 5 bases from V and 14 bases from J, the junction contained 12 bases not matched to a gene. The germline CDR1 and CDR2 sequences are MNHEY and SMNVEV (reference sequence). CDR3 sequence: CASSGLHAGEEFF. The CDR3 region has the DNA TGTGCCAGCAGTGGGCTCCACGCGGGGGAGGAGTTCTTC.

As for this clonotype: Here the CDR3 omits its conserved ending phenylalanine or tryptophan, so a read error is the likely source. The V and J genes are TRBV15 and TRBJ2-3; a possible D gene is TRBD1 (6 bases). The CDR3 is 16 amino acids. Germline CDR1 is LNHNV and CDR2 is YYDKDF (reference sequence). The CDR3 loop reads CATSRPHRVSGDMQYS. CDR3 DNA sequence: TGTGCCACCAGCAGGCCACACAGGGTCTCAGGAGATATGCAGTATTCT.

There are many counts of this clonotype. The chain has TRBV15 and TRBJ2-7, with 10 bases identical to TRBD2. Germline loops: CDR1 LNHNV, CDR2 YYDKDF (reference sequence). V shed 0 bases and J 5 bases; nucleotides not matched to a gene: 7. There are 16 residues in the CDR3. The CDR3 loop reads CATSRDLASGSNEQYF. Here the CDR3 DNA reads TGTGCCACCAGCAGAGATCTTGCTAGCGGGAGTAACGAGCAGTACTTC.

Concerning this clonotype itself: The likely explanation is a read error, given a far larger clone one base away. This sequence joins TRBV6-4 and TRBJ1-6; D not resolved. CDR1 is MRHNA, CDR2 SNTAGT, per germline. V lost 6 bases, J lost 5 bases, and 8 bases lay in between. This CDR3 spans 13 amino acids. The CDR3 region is CASRSTDNSPLHF. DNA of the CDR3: TGTGCCAGCAGGAGTACAGATAATTCACCCCTCCACTTT.

DNA of the CDR3: TGTGCCAGCAGCTCAAGTCGGGGGGGCAGCGGGAATGAGCAGTTCTTC. Protein sequence: CASSSSRGGSGNEQFF. The chain has TRBV7-2 and TRBJ2-1, with 8 bases that match TRBD2. J lost 7 bases, V lost 4 bases, and 12 bases had no gene match. Germline V gene sequence: CDR1 SGHTA, CDR2 FQGNSA. The CDR3 totals 16 residues.